This TCR beta chain appears in the sequencing data of a study of blood T cell repertoires in COVID-19 (dated by TCRdb to the early 2020s). In the study overall: Samples from collaborators originated in the United States, Italy and Spain and spanned both the acute and convalescent phases of COVID-19. Where HLA class I and class II types were available, the types were taken from metadata supplied by the sample provider, not from assay-based typing. The repertoires were released in a freely available public database meant as a resource for research on the immune response to SARS-CoV-2. Nearly every sample came with metadata listing a de-identified subject ID, COVID-19 status, age in years and sex. The prospective study material was composed of cDNA or gDNA derived from T cells, B-cell-depleted T cells, or PBMCs. The dataset comprised deeply sampled blood TCRbeta repertoires from subjects exposed to, actively infected with, or recovered from COVID-19. The samples were drawn from two sources: the first 160 participants of the ongoing ImmuneRACE study, and some 1,300 subjects contributed by 6 global collaborators. Here is what the overall study found, with its caveats: The quantity of clinical and demographic metadata differed by source and by participant and was supplied without curation.

CDR1 and CDR2 are read off the germline V gene as SGHDT and YYEEEE. Trimming costs V 1 base and J 0 bases, and their ends lie 8 bases apart. Its CDR3 holds 14 amino acids, cysteine through phenylalanine. Only the CDR3 region is kept as DNA, spanning 42 bases read in frame from base 1. A remark on this clone: It has no known antigen specificity. There are no base qualities to consult, and no much larger clone falls within one base.

Participants in the prospective study were enrolled through a virtual design, were aged roughly 18 to 100 years, and lived in approximately 25 United States geographic areas. To assign participants to cohorts, the prospective study relied on clinical history that participants themselves reported in a screening survey and a study questionnaire. In the prospective study, whole blood, serum and a nasopharyngeal or oropharyngeal swab were collected from each participant by mobile phlebotomists. Prospective study participants could optionally give additional blood draws and questionnaires over an approximately 2-month period. Before DNA extraction, blood samples from the prospective study were shipped at room temperature or frozen. TCRbeta CDR3 regions were amplified from genomic DNA using the immunoSEQ Assay, a bias-controlled multiplex PCR. The authors' pipeline ran thus. The number of nucleated cells in each sample was estimated by amplification of reference gene primers within the assay. Sequence reads were collapsed and filtered to measure the absolute abundance of every unique TCRbeta CDR3 rearrangement. For each sample, productive Simpson clonality was calculated by taking the square root of Simpson's diversity index across productive rearrangements. What TCRdb holds here is the immuneACCESS table cut down to in-frame rearrangements. Part of the clones is not present; checked against another copy, under half of the missing clones reflect an unresolved V gene, and the others are unexplained. V and J calls and clone size come straight from that table; D and trimming were deduced from the DNA. The table for this sample lists 200,000 to 300,000 clones; 88% of them were counted only once. The ten largest clonotypes hold approximately 2.5% of the sample.

The chain is encoded by TRBV5-6 joined to TRBJ2-7; no D segment can be confidently identified. The sequence came from a woman between 40 and 55 years old with acute COVID-19. Input material: PBMCs or T cells enriched from blood (not recorded which). CDR3 region: CASSLPSDSYEQYF. The bases are TGTGCCAGCAGCTTGCCATCAGACTCCTACGAGCAGTACTTC.